This T cell receptor beta chain is from a study of blood T cell repertoires in COVID-19. Study overall: Spain, Italy and the United States supplied samples that represented acute and convalescent COVID-19.

Authors' methods: Amplification with reference gene primers provided the estimates of nucleated cell counts. Only in-frame clones appear in the TCRdb table, and some are missing; sequencing was by immunoSEQ multiplex PCR. D and trimming come from the DNA, and the V and J calls and clone size come from that table. This sample has under 400,000 clones, with about nine tenths found just once. Participant reports of clinical history set cohort assignment. The CDR3 runs 16 residues. Germline V CDR1 and CDR2: MGHRA, YSYEKL. With 1 base removed from V and 4 bases from J, the gap between germline ends came to 13 bases.

The chain links TRBV4-1 to TRBJ2-2; D may be TRBD2 (6 bases). The receptor was isolated from a woman in her 30s who had been exposed to COVID-19. The specimen sequenced was PBMCs or T cells enriched from blood (not recorded which). The CDR3 loop is CASSQGLVPLTGELFF. The CDR3 DNA reads TGCGCCAGCAGCCAAGGACTAGTACCTCTCACCGGGGAGCTGTTTTTT.